This T cell receptor (beta chain) was identified in a study of blood T cell repertoires in COVID-19. This clone was found a few times. Sequencing used immunoSEQ multiplex PCR; TCRdb keeps in-frame clones, though not all of them. The sample has a few hundred thousand clones, 85% seen once; the top ten hold 3% to 4%. Trimming took off 3 bases at V and 6 bases at J, with 8 bases between the two ends. Germline V gene lookup returns CDR1 KGHSH and CDR2 LQKENI. This CDR3 comprises 13 residues. The sequence derives from a woman under 30 with acute or convalescent COVID-19. The sequenced sample was peripheral blood. The chain joins TRBV18 to TRBJ2-2; D is unresolved. CDR3 in amino acids: CASSPNRPGELFF. The CDR3 DNA is TGTGCCAGCTCACCGAACAGACCCGGGGAGCTGTTTTTT.